This T cell receptor (beta chain) was captured in a study of blood T cell repertoires in COVID-19. Study overall: In each case, the material was cDNA or gDNA derived from T cells, B-cell-depleted T cells, or PBMCs.

This clone was observed once. The CDR3 has 12 residues. V dropped 1 base and J dropped 10 bases, with 10 bases sitting between them. Germline lookup yields CDR1 SNHLY and CDR2 FYNNEI. Per the authors' pipeline: Amplification from reference gene primers served as the basis for estimated nucleated cell counts. Here immunoSEQ multiplex PCR was the method, and the copy in TCRdb shows in-frame clones only, minus some. The V and J calls and clone size were taken over from that table, and D and trimming were inferred from the DNA. This sample yields approximately 190,000 clones, of which over 75% are seen a single time; around 5.7% belongs to the top ten.

This chain connects TRBV2 to TRBJ1-1; perhaps TRBD1 as D (6 bases). The sequenced sample consisted of peripheral blood. The receptor's source is an elderly man with acute or convalescent COVID-19. CDR3 in DNA: TGTGCCAGCAGTGAAGACAGGGTGGGAGCTTTCTTT. It is translated as CASSEDRVGAFF. Full variable domain (rest looked up from reference TRBV2 and TRBJ1-1): EPEVTQTPSHQVTQMGQEVILRCVPISNHLYFYWYRQILGQKVEFLVSFYNNEISEKSEIFDDQFSVERPDGSNFTLKIRSTKLEDSAMYFCASSEDRVGAFFGQGTRLTVV.